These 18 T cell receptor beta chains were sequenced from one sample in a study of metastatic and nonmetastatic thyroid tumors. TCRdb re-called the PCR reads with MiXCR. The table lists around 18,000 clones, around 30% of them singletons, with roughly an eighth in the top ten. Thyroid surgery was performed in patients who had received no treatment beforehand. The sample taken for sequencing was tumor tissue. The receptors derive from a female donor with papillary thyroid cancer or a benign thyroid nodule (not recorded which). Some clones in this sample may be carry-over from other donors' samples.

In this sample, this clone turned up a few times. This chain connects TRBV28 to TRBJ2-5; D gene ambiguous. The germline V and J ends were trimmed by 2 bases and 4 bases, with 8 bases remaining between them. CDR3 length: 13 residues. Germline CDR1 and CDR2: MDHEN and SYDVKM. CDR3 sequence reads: CASSLNTGETQYF. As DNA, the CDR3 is TGTGCCAGCAGTTTAAATACGGGAGAGACCCAGTACTTC.

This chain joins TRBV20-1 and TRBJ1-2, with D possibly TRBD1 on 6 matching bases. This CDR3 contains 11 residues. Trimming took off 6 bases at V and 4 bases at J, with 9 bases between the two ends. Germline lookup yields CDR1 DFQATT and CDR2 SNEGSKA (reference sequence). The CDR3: CSAQGFYGYTF. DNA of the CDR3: TGCAGTGCCCAGGGGTTCTATGGCTACACCTTC.

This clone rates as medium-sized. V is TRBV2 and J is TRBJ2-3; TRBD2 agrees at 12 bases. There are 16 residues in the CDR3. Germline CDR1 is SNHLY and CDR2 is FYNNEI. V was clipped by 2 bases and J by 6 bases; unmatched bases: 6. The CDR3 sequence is CASSERTSGTRDTQYF. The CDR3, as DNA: TGTGCCAGCAGTGAAAGGACTAGCGGGACGAGGGATACGCAGTATTTT.

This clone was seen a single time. CDR3 loop: CSANLYRGPGGGNQPQHF. CDR3 bases: TGCAGTGCTAACCTATACAGGGGGCCCGGGGGAGGCAATCAGCCCCAGCATTTT. The chain combines TRBV20-1 with TRBJ1-5; the match to TRBD1 covers 9 bases. Per the germline V gene, CDR1 is DFQATT and CDR2 is SNEGSKA (reference sequence). J gave up 2 bases and V 4 bases, and 15 bases lay outside the gene matches. There are 18 residues in the CDR3.

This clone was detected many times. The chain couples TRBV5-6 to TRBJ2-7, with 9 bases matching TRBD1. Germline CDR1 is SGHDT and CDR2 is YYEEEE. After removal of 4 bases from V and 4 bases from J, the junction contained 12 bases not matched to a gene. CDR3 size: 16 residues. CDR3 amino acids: CASSPGTGRGLYEQYF. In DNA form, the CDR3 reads TGTGCCAGCAGCCCTGGGACAGGGAGGGGCCTTTACGAGCAGTACTTC.

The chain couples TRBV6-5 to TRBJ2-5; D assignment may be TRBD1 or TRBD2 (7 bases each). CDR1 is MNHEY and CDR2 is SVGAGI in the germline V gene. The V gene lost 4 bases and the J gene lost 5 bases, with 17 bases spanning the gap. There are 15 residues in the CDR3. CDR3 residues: CASSSSQGRVETQYF. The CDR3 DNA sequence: TGTGCCAGCAGTTCGTCACAGGGGAGGGTGGAGACCCAGTACTTC.

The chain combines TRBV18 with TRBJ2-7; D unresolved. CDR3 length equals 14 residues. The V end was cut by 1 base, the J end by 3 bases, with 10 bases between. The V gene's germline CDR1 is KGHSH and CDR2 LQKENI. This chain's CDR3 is CASSPQSQDYEQYF. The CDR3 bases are TGTGCCAGCTCACCACAGTCGCAGGACTACGAGCAGTACTTC.

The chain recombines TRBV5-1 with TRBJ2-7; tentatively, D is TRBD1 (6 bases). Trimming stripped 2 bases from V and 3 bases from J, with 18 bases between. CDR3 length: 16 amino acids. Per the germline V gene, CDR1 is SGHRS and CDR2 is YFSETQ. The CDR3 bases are TGCGCCAGCAGCTTTACGGCAGGGGCTTCGGTCTACGAGCAGTACTTC. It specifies CASSFTAGASVYEQYF.

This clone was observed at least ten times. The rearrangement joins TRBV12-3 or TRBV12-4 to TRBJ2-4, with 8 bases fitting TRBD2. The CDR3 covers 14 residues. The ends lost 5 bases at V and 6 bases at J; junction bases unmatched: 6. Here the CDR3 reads CASSRAGLVNIQYF. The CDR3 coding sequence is TGTGCCAGCAGTAGAGCGGGACTAGTAAACATTCAGTACTTC.

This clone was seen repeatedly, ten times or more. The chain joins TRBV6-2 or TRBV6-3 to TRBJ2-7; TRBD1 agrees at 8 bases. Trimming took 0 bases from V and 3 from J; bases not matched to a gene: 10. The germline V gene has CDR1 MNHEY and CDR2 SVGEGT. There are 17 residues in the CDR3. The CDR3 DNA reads TGTGCCAGCAGTTACTCGAAAGCTTCACAGGGGGGCTACGAGCAGTACTTC. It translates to CASSYSKASQGGYEQYF.

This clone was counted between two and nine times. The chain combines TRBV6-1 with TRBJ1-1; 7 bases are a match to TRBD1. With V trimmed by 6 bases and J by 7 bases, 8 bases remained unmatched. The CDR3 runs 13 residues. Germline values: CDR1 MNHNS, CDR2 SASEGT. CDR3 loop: CASRKQGYGEAFF. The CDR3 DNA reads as TGTGCCAGCAGAAAACAGGGGTATGGTGAAGCTTTCTTT.

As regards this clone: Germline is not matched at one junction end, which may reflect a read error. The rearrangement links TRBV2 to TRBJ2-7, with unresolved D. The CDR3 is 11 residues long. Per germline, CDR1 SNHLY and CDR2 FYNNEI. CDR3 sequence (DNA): TGTGACAGCAGTGGTGGTTACGAGCAGTACTTC. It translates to CDSSGGYEQYF.

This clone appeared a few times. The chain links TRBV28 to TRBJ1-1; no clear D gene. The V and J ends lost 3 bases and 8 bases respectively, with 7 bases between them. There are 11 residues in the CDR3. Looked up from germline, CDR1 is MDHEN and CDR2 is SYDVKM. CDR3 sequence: CASSLAREAFF. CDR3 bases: TGTGCCAGCAGTTTGGCCAGGGAAGCTTTCTTT. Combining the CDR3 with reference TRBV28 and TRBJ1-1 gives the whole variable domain DVKVTQSSRYLVKRTGEKVFLECVQDMDHENMFWYRQDPGLGLRLIYFSYDVKMKEKGDIPEGYSVSREKKERFSLILESASTNQTSMYLCASSLAREAFFGQGTRLTVV.

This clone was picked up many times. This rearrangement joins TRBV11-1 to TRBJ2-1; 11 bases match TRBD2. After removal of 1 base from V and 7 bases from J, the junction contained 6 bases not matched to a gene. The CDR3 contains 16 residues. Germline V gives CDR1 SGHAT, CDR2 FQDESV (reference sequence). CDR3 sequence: CASSLGASGRWNEQFF. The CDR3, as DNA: TGTGCCAGCAGCTTAGGCGCTAGCGGGAGGTGGAATGAGCAGTTCTTC.

The DNA of the CDR3 is TGCAGTGCTAGTCGTGGACTAGCGGGAGTCGACACCGGGGAGCTGTTTTTT. The encoded protein is CSASRGLAGVDTGELFF. V usage is TRBV20-1 and J usage is TRBJ2-2; the match to TRBD2 covers 13 bases. The V gene end was trimmed by 3 bases and the J gene end by 3 bases; junction bases not matched to a gene: 7. The CDR3 has 17 amino acids. Looked up from germline, CDR1 is DFQATT and CDR2 is SNEGSKA (reference sequence).

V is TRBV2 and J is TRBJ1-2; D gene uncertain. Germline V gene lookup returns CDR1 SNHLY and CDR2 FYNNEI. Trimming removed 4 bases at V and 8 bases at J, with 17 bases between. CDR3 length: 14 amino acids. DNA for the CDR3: TGTGCCAGCAGTGTCAAGGAAACGCAGGTCGGCTACACCTTC. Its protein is CASSVKETQVGYTF.

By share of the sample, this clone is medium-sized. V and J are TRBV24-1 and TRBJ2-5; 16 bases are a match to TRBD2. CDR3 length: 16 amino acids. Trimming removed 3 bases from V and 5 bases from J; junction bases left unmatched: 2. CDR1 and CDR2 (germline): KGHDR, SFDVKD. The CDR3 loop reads CATSDPGLAGGETQYF. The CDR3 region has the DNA TGTGCCACCAGTGATCCGGGACTAGCGGGAGGGGAGACCCAGTACTTC.

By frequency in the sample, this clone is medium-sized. DNA of the CDR3: TGTGCCAGCAGTTCGGGCCCCAACTATGGCTACACCTTC. This codes for CASSSGPNYGYTF. The chain combines TRBV6-1 with TRBJ1-2; D call uncertain. This CDR3 is built from 13 residues. CDR1 and CDR2 (germline): MNHNS, SASEGT. V was clipped by 5 bases and J by 2 bases, with 9 bases between them.